This T cell receptor (beta chain) was sequenced during a study of blood T cell repertoires in COVID-19. Germline V gives CDR1 MDHEN, CDR2 SYDVKM. Trimming removed 8 bases from V and 7 bases from J, with 15 bases in between. This CDR3 spans 14 amino acids. In its sample, this clone was seen once. Using immunoSEQ multiplex PCR, the repertoire was profiled, and TCRdb retains in-frame clones only, with some absent. The data hold around 80,000 clones, with approximately 80% observed a single time. This sequence was found in a woman aged 80 or older with active or convalescent COVID-19. The sequencing sample was made of peripheral blood. The chain is built from TRBV28 and TRBJ1-6; D is ambiguous. The CDR3 here is CASATTRENSPLHF. The CDR3 DNA follows: TGTGCCAGCGCGACCACACGGGAGAATTCACCCCTCCACTTT.